Presented here are 21 T cell receptor beta chains from one specimen sequenced in a study of beta chain features in type 1 diabetes. cDNA synthesis used the whole RNA isolate, giving expressed TCRB sequences. Method: immunoSEQ multiplex PCR; TCRdb's copy keeps in-frame clones and lacks some. The repertoire includes under 450,000 clones, about 15% of them detected once, and roughly 0.04% sits in the top ten. The sample taken for sequencing was naive CD4+ T cells from blood. The source is a man aged 30 to 39 in good health.

This clone was detected only a few times. The V and J genes are TRBV15 and TRBJ2-1; D is ambiguous. V dropped 0 bases and J dropped 5 bases, with 5 bases sitting between them. This CDR3 spans 13 amino acids. Per germline, CDR1 LNHNV and CDR2 YYDKDF (reference sequence). CDR3 in amino acids: CATSRDRHNEQFF. The CDR3 DNA reads TGTGCCACCAGCAGAGATCGGCACAATGAGCAGTTCTTC.

This clone has a handful of counts. This chain uses TRBV4-3 with TRBJ2-7, with a weak D call TRBD2 (5 bases). CDR1 is LGHNA and CDR2 is YSLEER in the germline V gene. This CDR3 comprises 17 residues. V was cut by 1 base and J by 0 bases, with 16 bases left in between. CDR3 sequence: CASSQARGGSSSYEQYF. As DNA, the CDR3 is TGCGCCAGCAGCCAAGCTCGGGGTGGGAGTAGCTCCTACGAGCAGTACTTC.

This clone was found a few times. This sequence joins TRBV5-4 and TRBJ2-1; 7 bases map to TRBD1. The CDR3 is 14 amino acids. V shed 3 bases, J shed 7 bases, and the junction held 7 bases outside the gene matches. In germline, CDR1 is SGHNT, CDR2 YYREEE (reference sequence). Here the CDR3 DNA reads TGTGCCAGCAGCTCCCCAGGGGGAAGGAATGAGCAGTTCTTC. It codes for CASSSPGGRNEQFF.

This clone was counted a few times. V usage is TRBV30 and J usage is TRBJ1-1; D is unresolved. V was pared by 5 bases and J by 0 bases, with 7 bases between. Germline V lookup: CDR1 GTSNPN, CDR2 SVGIG (reference sequence). The CDR3 has 12 residues. CDR3 DNA sequence: TGTGCCTGGGCCAGACTGAACACTGAAGCTTTCTTT. Encoded protein: CAWARLNTEAFF.

This clone was counted a few times. This CDR3 reads CASSATVSGNTIYF. In DNA, the CDR3 is TGTGCCAGCAGCGCCACAGTCTCTGGAAACACCATATATTTT. The chain links TRBV9 to TRBJ1-3, with unresolved D. V shed 3 bases and J shed 0 bases, with 7 bases lying between them. Germline CDR1 reads SGDLS; CDR2 reads YYNGEE. The length of the CDR3 is 14 residues.

This clone was counted a few times. The chain joins TRBV11-2 to TRBJ2-1, with D unresolved. V was trimmed by 5 bases and J by 6 bases, leaving 11 bases between them. The germline CDR1 and CDR2 sequences are SGHAT and FQNNGV. The CDR3 is 13 residues long. This CDR3 is CASSINPPNEQFF. CDR3 DNA sequence: TGTGCCAGCAGCATTAATCCCCCCAATGAGCAGTTCTTC. The full variable domain, its missing parts supplied by reference TRBV11-2 and TRBJ2-1, is EAGVAQSPRYKIIEKRQSVAFWCNPISGHATLYWYQQILGQGPKLLIQFQNNGVVDDSQLPKDRFSAERLKGVDSTLKIQPAKLEDSAVYLCASSINPPNEQFFGPGTRLTVL.

V gene TRBV7-3 combines with J gene TRBJ2-1, with a tentative D call TRBD2 (5 bases). V was pared by 7 bases and J by 0 bases, with 10 bases between. This CDR3 is 14 amino acids long. Looked up from germline, CDR1 is SGHTA and CDR2 is FQGTGA. The CDR3 DNA follows: TGTGCCAGCAAAGCGGTCCCCTCCTACAATGAGCAGTTCTTC. Its protein is CASKAVPSYNEQFF.

This clone has just a few counts. The chain carries TRBV21-1 and TRBJ2-7; the table calls TRBD2, which could not be checked here. TRBV21-1 is flagged as a pseudogene. The CDR3 is 15 amino acids. The CDR3 DNA is TGTGCCAGCAGCGCATTAGCGGGAGATTCCTACGAGCAGTACGTC. This translates into CASSALAGDSYEQYV.

Comment on this clone: Other DNA sequences in this sample translate to the same CDR3. This chain uses TRBV29-1 with TRBJ2-2; TRBD1 agrees at 9 bases. With 4 bases clipped from V and 6 bases from J, the junction kept 3 bases outside the gene matches. Germline-derived CDR1 and CDR2 are SQVTM and ANQGSEA. The CDR3 length is 13 residues. As DNA, the CDR3 is TGCAGCGTTGGGGACAGGGTGGCCGGGGAGCTGTTTTTT. This encodes CSVGDRVAGELFF.

The gene calls are TRBV7-4 and TRBJ1-1; 7 bases agree with TRBD1. J gave up 10 bases and V 6 bases, and 14 bases lay outside the gene matches. Germline-derived CDR1 and CDR2 are SGHVT and SQSDAQ. This CDR3 contains 14 residues. In DNA form, the CDR3 reads TGTGCCAGCAGAGAACGAACAGGGGTATGGAGAGCTTTCTTT. Translating it yields CASRERTGVWRAFF.

The CDR3 sequence is CASSITGHPPMNTEAFF. The DNA of the CDR3 is TGCGCCAGCAGCATTACGGGACACCCGCCCATGAACACTGAAGCTTTCTTT. The V call is TRBV4-1, the J call TRBJ1-1, with D possibly being TRBD1 (6 bases). Germline CDR1 MGHRA, CDR2 YSYEKL. The CDR3 is 17 residues long. V was shortened by 5 bases and J by 0 bases, with 19 bases between the two germline ends.

This clone occurred a few times. The V call is TRBV19, the J call TRBJ1-1; 12 bases line up with TRBD1. V was pared by 7 bases and J by 9 bases, with 6 bases of the junction left unmatched. Germline assignment: CDR1 LNHDA and CDR2 SQIVND (reference sequence). The CDR3 runs to 13 residues. CDR3 nucleotide sequence: TGTGCCAGTAAAACTTGGGACAGGGGGCAAGCTTTCTTT. Its translation: CASKTWDRGQAFF.

The chain is built from TRBV25-1 and TRBJ1-3; D gene ambiguous. There are 14 residues in the CDR3. Germline values: CDR1 MGHDK, CDR2 SYGVNS. Trimming removed 4 bases from V and 4 bases from J, with 11 bases in between. The CDR3 region has the DNA TGTGCCAGCAGTGCTCCAGGTGTGGGAAACACCATATATTTT. Residues: CASSAPGVGNTIYF.

This clone has only a few counts. This sequence joins TRBV7-6 and TRBJ2-2; TRBD1 matches 7 bases. The CDR3 contains 16 residues. CDR1 and CDR2 from the germline V gene are SGHVS and FNYEAQ. With 5 bases clipped from V and 0 bases from J, the junction kept 6 bases outside the gene matches. The CDR3 DNA follows: TGTGCCAGCAGCACCCCGGGACAGCCGAACACCGGGGAGCTGTTTTTT. Its translation: CASSTPGQPNTGELFF.

This clone has at least ten counts. The chain is built from TRBV14 and TRBJ2-1, with 11 bases lining up with TRBD2. Per germline, CDR1 SGHDN and CDR2 FVKESK. Unmatched junction bases numbered 8, after V lost 7 bases and J lost 6 bases. The CDR3 totals 15 residues. The CDR3 here is CASKTATSGTNEQFF. CDR3 nucleotide sequence: TGTGCCAGCAAAACTGCGACTAGCGGGACCAATGAGCAGTTCTTC. Filled out from reference TRBV14 and TRBJ2-1, the complete variable domain reads EAGVTQFPSHSVIEKGQTVTLRCDPISGHDNLYWYRRVMGKEIKFLLHFVKESKQDESGMPNNRFLAERTGGTYSTLKVQPAELEDSGVYFCASKTATSGTNEQFFGPGTRLTVL.

As regards this clone: An end of the junction differs from the germline gene, which may be a read error. The V call is TRBV7-9, the J call TRBJ2-1, with TRBD2 identical over 7 bases. The CDR3 is 16 residues long. Germline CDR1 SEHNR, CDR2 FQNEAQ (reference sequence). CDR3 sequence reads: CASSQEAAGRYNEQFF. The CDR3 nucleotides are TGCGCCAGCAGCCAAGAGGCAGCGGGACGTTACAATGAGCAGTTCTTC.

The rearrangement uses TRBV11-1 and TRBJ2-7, with D perhaps matching TRBD1 (6 bases). Germline V gene lookup returns CDR1 SGHAT and CDR2 FQDESV (reference sequence). The ends were cut back, 3 bases at V and 3 bases at J, with 12 bases in the middle. The length of the CDR3 is 14 residues. This chain's CDR3 is CASSFMDRVYEQYV. The CDR3 bases are TGTGCCAGCAGCTTTATGGACAGAGTCTACGAGCAGTACGTC.

The chain links TRBV7-2 to TRBJ2-7; 8 nucleotides line up with TRBD1. The CDR3 runs to 14 residues. The V and J ends lost 5 bases and 4 bases, in that order; junction bases with no gene match: 7. Per germline, CDR1 SGHTA and CDR2 FQGNSA. CDR3 sequence (DNA): TGTGCCAGCAGCCTGCAGGGGGCCAGTTACGAGCAGTACTTC. As protein: CASSLQGASYEQYF.

This clone has a handful of counts. At the DNA level, this CDR3 is encoded by other sequences in the same sample as well. The chain has TRBV6-6 and TRBJ2-5; D unresolved. This CDR3 is built from 11 residues. The germline V and J ends were trimmed by 6 bases and 4 bases, with 6 bases remaining between them. In germline, CDR1 is MNHNY, CDR2 SVGAGI (reference sequence). The CDR3 sequence: CASSPGETQYF. CDR3 DNA: TGTGCCAGCAGCCCTGGAGAGACCCAGTACTTC.

CDR3 amino acids: CASSFEGGSTDTQYF. In DNA form, the CDR3 reads TGTGCCAGCAGCTTTGAAGGCGGTAGCACAGATACGCAGTATTTT. The chain recombines TRBV7-3 with TRBJ2-3; no clear D. Germline values: CDR1 SGHTA, CDR2 FQGTGA. Trimming shortened V by 3 bases and J by 0 bases, and 10 bases separated the two germline ends. The CDR3 runs to 15 residues.

A few counts support this clone. The rearrangement links TRBV6-5 to TRBJ2-7, with a possible D match to TRBD1 (5 bases). CDR3 length: 15 amino acids. Germline loops: CDR1 MNHEY, CDR2 SVGAGI. V was pared by 5 bases and J by 0 bases, with 14 bases between. The DNA of the CDR3 is TGTGCCAGCAGTCCGACAGAGAACAGCTCCTACGAGCAGTACGTC. This gives the protein CASSPTENSSYEQYV.